The 12 T cell receptor beta chains presented below share a single source sample, sequenced in a study of spatial heterogeneity in lung cancer. Time point here: sample taken at primary tumor resection. Their antigens remain unidentified. Via MiXCR, TCRdb re-called the 5' RACE reads, giving one row per CDR3 protein. The table includes about 4,800 distinct CDR3 sequences, almost 8.5% detected once. Whole-study findings and limits: Tumor mutation count correlated with how many alpha and beta TCRs expanded intratumorally.

Sequencing used lung tumor tissue, obtained at surgery. These receptors were obtained from a male donor with early-stage non-small cell lung cancer.

By sample share, this clonotype is large. In DNA form, the CDR3 reads TGTGCCAGCAGCACCCCGCTAGCGGGAGCGTCCTACAATGAGCAGTTCTTC. Translated: CASSTPLAGASYNEQFF. The V call is TRBV9, the J call TRBJ2-1; 10 nucleotides agree with TRBD2. Germline CDR1 reads SGDLS; CDR2 reads YYNGEE. Losses at the gene ends were 4 bases for V and 1 base for J; bases not matched to a gene: 8. This CDR3 has 17 residues.

This clonotype was seen ten or more times. The rearrangement uses TRBV21-1 and TRBJ2-7; TRBD1 is taken as the D call from the table, unchecked against the DNA. TRBV21-1 is tagged as a pseudogene. This CDR3 contains 16 residues. The CDR3 is CASSKNLGQGCDEQYF. Here the CDR3 DNA reads TGTGCCAGCAGCAAGAACTTGGGACAGGGATGCGACGAGCAGTACTTC.

Many counts were recorded for this clonotype. The rearrangement joins TRBV20-1 to TRBJ2-3; 13 nucleotides match TRBD2. CDR1 DFQATT and CDR2 SNEGSKA come from the germline V gene (reference sequence). J was trimmed by 0 bases and V by 8 bases; bases with no gene match: 17. The CDR3 consists of 19 residues. The CDR3 DNA is TGCAGTCACTGGGGACGTGGACTAGCGGGAGCAATCAGCACAGATACGCAGTATTTT. It is translated as CSHWGRGLAGAISTDTQYF.

This clonotype was counted between two and nine times. The chain carries TRBV5-4 and TRBJ1-2; 9 bases match TRBD1. V shed 0 bases and J 4 bases; nucleotides not matched to a gene: 7. This CDR3 region has 16 residues. Germline V gene sequence: CDR1 SGHNT, CDR2 YYREEE (reference sequence). CDR3 sequence (DNA): TGTGCCAGCAGCTTGGGTACAGGGGGCATAGGCTATGGCTACACCTTC. It is translated as CASSLGTGGIGYGYTF. Drawing the rest from reference TRBV5-4 and TRBJ1-2, the complete variable domain is ETGVTQSPTHLIKTRGQQVTLRCSSQSGHNTVSWYQQALGQGPQFIFQYYREEENGRGNFPPRFSGLQFPNYSSELNVNALELDDSALYLCASSLGTGGIGYGYTFGSGTRLTVV.

In this sample, this clonotype turned up many times. V usage is TRBV10-2 and J usage is TRBJ2-7, with 7 bases matching TRBD1. This CDR3 comprises 16 residues. V lost 0 bases and J lost 3; bases outside the gene matches: 8. Germline CDR1 and CDR2: WSHSY and SAAADI. The CDR3 protein is CASSESRGQLGYEQYF. CDR3 nucleotide sequence: TGCGCCAGCAGTGAGTCGAGGGGACAGTTGGGCTACGAGCAGTACTTC.

This clonotype was counted ten times or more. This chain joins TRBV11-2 and TRBJ1-5; 10 bases agree with TRBD1. Germline V gene sequence: CDR1 SGHAT, CDR2 FQNNGV. V lost 5 bases, J lost 5 bases, and 3 bases stayed unmatched. This CDR3 region has 14 residues. The CDR3 is CASSLGQGDQPQHF. In DNA, the CDR3 is TGTGCCAGCAGCCTCGGACAGGGGGATCAGCCCCAGCATTTT.

This clonotype qualifies as large. The rearrangement joins TRBV7-9 to TRBJ1-4, with TRBD1 identical over 9 bases. The germline CDR1 and CDR2 sequences are SEHNR and FQNEAQ (reference sequence). The V and J ends lost 4 bases and 8 bases, in that order; junction bases with no gene match: 5. The length of the CDR3 is 14 residues. The CDR3 reads CASSSYRGREKLFF. The DNA of the CDR3 is TGTGCCAGCAGCTCGTACAGGGGGCGGGAAAAACTGTTTTTT.

CDR3 DNA: TGCAGTGCATCGAAAGAGACCCAGTACTTC. It is translated as CSASKETQYF. This chain connects TRBV20-1 to TRBJ2-5; D remains ambiguous. This CDR3 comprises 10 residues. The germline CDR1 and CDR2 sequences are DFQATT and SNEGSKA (reference sequence). The V and J ends lost 6 bases and 3 bases respectively, with 5 bases between them.

By its share, this clonotype is medium-sized. The CDR3 nucleotides read TGTGCCAGCAGTTACGGGGACGCGCAGCCCCAGCATTTT. It specifies CASSYGDAQPQHF. The chain is built from TRBV6-5 and TRBJ1-5; the D gene is possibly TRBD1 (5 bases). Per germline, CDR1 MNHEY and CDR2 SVGAGI. Trimming stripped 2 bases from V and 7 bases from J, with 9 bases between. The CDR3 loop spans 13 amino acids.

This clonotype was found many times. The rearrangement uses TRBV6-4 and TRBJ2-5; no firm D call. This CDR3 contains 13 residues. V was cut by 4 bases and J by 5 bases, with 11 bases left in between. Germline assignment: CDR1 MRHNA and CDR2 SNTAGT. The CDR3 DNA reads as TGTGCCAGCAGTGTGGGGTCTGGGGAGACCCAGTACTTC. Encoded protein: CASSVGSGETQYF.

This sequence joins TRBV12-3 or TRBV12-4 and TRBJ1-2, with a weak D call TRBD1 (6 bases). V was clipped by 6 bases and J by 6 bases, with 17 bases between them. The CDR3 has 14 amino acids. CDR3 in amino acids: CASSSHEGVHGYTF. The CDR3 DNA reads TGTGCCAGCAGCTCACACGAGGGGGTTCATGGCTACACCTTC.

This clonotype was recorded at least ten times. The rearrangement links TRBV28 to TRBJ2-2; TRBD2 aligns across 11 bases. The CDR3 runs 15 residues. Germline CDR1 and CDR2: MDHEN and SYDVKM. V trimming: 6 bases; J trimming: 1 base; junction bases outside the gene matches: 1. The CDR3: CASSGTSGNTGELFF. The CDR3 DNA follows: TGTGCCAGCAGCGGGACTAGCGGGAACACCGGGGAGCTGTTTTTT.